Each of the 20 T cell receptor beta chains below was sequenced from the same sample in a study of blood T cell repertoires in COVID-19. Libraries were prepared by immunoSEQ multiplex PCR; TCRdb keeps only in-frame clonotypes and omits some of them. The sample gives roughly 120,000 clones, about 85% of which show up once; under 13% is in the top ten. The specimen sequenced was peripheral blood. The receptors derive from a man aged 80 or over with acute or convalescent COVID-19.

The rearrangement uses TRBV18 and TRBJ1-3; 7 positions agree with TRBD1. V shed 3 bases and J 0 bases; nucleotides not matched to a gene: 5. The germline CDR1 and CDR2 sequences are KGHSH and LQKENI. The CDR3 runs to 16 residues. This CDR3 is CASSPGTADSGNTIYF. The CDR3 DNA reads TGTGCCAGCTCACCGGGGACAGCAGACTCTGGAAACACCATATATTTT.

This chain uses TRBV5-8 with TRBJ1-1; D is ambiguous. Germline values: CDR1 SGHTS, CDR2 YDEGEE. The germline V and J ends were trimmed by 8 bases and 1 base, with 21 bases remaining between them. The CDR3 consists of 16 residues. The CDR3 nucleotides are TGTGCCAGGGGAGCGACACGAGTGCGGGAGAACACTGAAGCTTTCTTT. Amino acids: CARGATRVRENTEAFF.

This clone was picked up one time. V gene TRBV6-2 or TRBV6-3 combines with J gene TRBJ2-2; D perhaps matches TRBD2 (6 bases). Germline values: CDR1 MNHEY, CDR2 SVGEGT. CDR3 length: 16 amino acids. Trimming removed 3 bases at V and 1 base at J, with 12 bases between. This CDR3 is CASSYAGTVNTGELFF. In DNA form, the CDR3 reads TGTGCCAGCAGTTATGCGGGGACGGTGAACACCGGGGAGCTGTTTTTT.

V and J are TRBV7-2 and TRBJ2-3, with 7 bases matching TRBD2. The CDR3 has 15 amino acids. Trimming removed 6 bases from V and 1 base from J; junction bases left unmatched: 7. The germline V gene encodes CDR1 SGHTA and CDR2 FQGNSA. This CDR3 reads CASSFGRRGTDTQYF. CDR3 nucleotide sequence: TGTGCCAGCAGTTTCGGGAGGAGGGGCACAGATACGCAGTATTTT.

The chain joins TRBV6-5 to TRBJ1-2; 7 nucleotides line up with TRBD1. Looked up from germline, CDR1 is MNHEY and CDR2 is SVGAGI. The CDR3 contains 14 residues. Germline trimming cut 7 bases from V and 4 bases from J; bases unmatched to any gene: 9. Here the CDR3 DNA reads TGTGCCAGCACCGAACGAGGACAGGTCTATGGCTACACCTTC. Its protein is CASTERGQVYGYTF.

The chain uses TRBV24-1 and TRBJ1-5; TRBD1 aligns across 9 bases. The CDR3 is 17 amino acids. Germline V gives CDR1 KGHDR, CDR2 SFDVKD. J gave up 6 bases and V 4 bases, and 12 bases lay outside the gene matches. The CDR3 sequence: CATSDLPNTGGGQPQHF. The CDR3, as DNA: TGTGCCACCAGTGACTTACCAAACACAGGGGGCGGTCAGCCCCAGCATTTT.

The gene calls are TRBV19 and TRBJ2-5, with 9 bases lining up with TRBD2. J was trimmed by 2 bases and V by 3 bases; bases with no gene match: 4. The CDR3 runs to 15 residues. Germline loops: CDR1 LNHDA, CDR2 SQIVND (reference sequence). The chain's CDR3 is CASSMASGAQETQYF. As DNA, the CDR3 is TGTGCCAGTAGTATGGCTAGCGGGGCACAAGAGACCCAGTACTTC.

The gene calls are TRBV18 and TRBJ1-4; D unresolved. The length of the CDR3 is 15 residues. Germline V CDR1 and CDR2: KGHSH, LQKENI. Trimming cost V 1 base and J 4 bases, with 10 bases left between them. Written as DNA, the CDR3 is TGTGCCAGCTCACCACGCTCAAGGAGTAATGAAAAACTGTTTTTT. Amino acid sequence: CASSPRSRSNEKLFF. Together with reference TRBV18 and TRBJ1-4, the CDR3 gives the full variable domain: NAGVMQNPRHLVRRRGQEARLRCSPMKGHSHVYWYRQLPEEGLKFMVYLQKENIIDESGMPKERFSAEFPKEGPSILRIQQVVRGDSAAYFCASSPRSRSNEKLFFGSGTQLSVL.

The rearrangement uses TRBV19 and TRBJ1-1; D is possibly TRBD1 (5 bases). Trimming took off 3 bases at V and 8 bases at J, with 13 bases between the two ends. Germline V gene lookup returns CDR1 LNHDA and CDR2 SQIVND (reference sequence). The CDR3 runs to 13 residues. The CDR3 spells CASSMSGGDEAFF. Written as DNA, the CDR3 is TGTGCCAGTAGTATGTCCGGGGGGGACGAAGCTTTCTTT.

The chain links TRBV18 to TRBJ1-1, with 8 positions matching TRBD1. The germline V gene encodes CDR1 KGHSH and CDR2 LQKENI. CDR3 length: 13 amino acids. V lost 6 bases to trimming and J lost 3 bases; unmatched junction nucleotides: 3. This CDR3 reads CASSIQGDTEAFF. The CDR3 coding sequence is TGTGCCAGCTCGATACAGGGGGACACTGAAGCTTTCTTT.

The rearrangement joins TRBV9 to TRBJ2-7, with D possibly TRBD2 on 5 matching bases. Between the trimmed V and J ends, which lost 0 bases and 3 bases, there was a span of 7 bases. The germline V gene encodes CDR1 SGDLS and CDR2 YYNGEE. The CDR3 is made up of 13 amino acids. The CDR3 is CASSVGAGYEQYF. Here the CDR3 DNA reads TGTGCCAGCAGCGTAGGCGCGGGCTACGAGCAGTACTTC.

V and J are TRBV11-2 and TRBJ1-2, with TRBD1 identical over 9 bases. V shed 2 bases and J 5 bases; nucleotides not matched to a gene: 9. The CDR3 is made up of 16 amino acids. Germline-derived CDR1 and CDR2 are SGHAT and FQNNGV. The CDR3 DNA follows: TGTGCCAGCAGCTTAAATACAGGGGGCTATGAATATGGCTACACCTTC. Its protein product is CASSLNTGGYEYGYTF.

This chain uses TRBV18 with TRBJ1-1, with D uncertain. Germline assignment: CDR1 KGHSH and CDR2 LQKENI. Trimming took 2 bases from V and 4 from J, leaving 14 bases between them. The CDR3 contains 15 residues. The CDR3 reads CASSPSETGSTEAFF. The CDR3 coding sequence is TGTGCCAGCTCACCATCAGAAACGGGAAGCACTGAAGCTTTCTTT.

Points on this clone: The junction departs from the called germline gene at one end, perhaps through a read error. This chain uses TRBV7-2 with TRBJ2-7; 9 bases match TRBD2. Germline V CDR1 and CDR2: SGHTA, FQGNSA. The CDR3 covers 15 residues. The CDR3 nucleotides are TGTGCCAGCAGTTTAGGGCTAGCGGGGCGGGGAGAGCAGTACTTC. Protein product: CASSLGLAGRGEQYF.

V is TRBV3-1 (or the pseudogene TRBV3-2) and J is TRBJ2-3; D possibly corresponds to TRBD2 (5 bases). Trimming cost V 1 base and J 0 bases, with 8 bases left between them. CDR1 is LGHDT and CDR2 is YNNKEL in the germline V gene (reference sequence). The CDR3 runs to 15 residues. In nucleotides, the CDR3 is TGTGCCAGCAGCCAAGCGGGATTAAGCACAGATACGCAGTATTTT. Translation: CASSQAGLSTDTQYF.

The rearrangement joins TRBV27 to TRBJ2-7; 12 positions match TRBD2. V lost 5 bases and J lost 7; bases outside the gene matches: 3. Germline V lookup: CDR1 MNHEY, CDR2 SMNVEV (reference sequence). The CDR3 loop spans 13 amino acids. DNA of the CDR3: TGTGCCAGCAGTGACGGACTAGCGGGGGAGCAGTACTTC. It codes for CASSDGLAGEQYF.

The V and J genes are TRBV24-1 and TRBJ2-3, with a possible D match to TRBD1 (6 bases). The CDR3 contains 15 residues. Germline CDR1 KGHDR, CDR2 SFDVKD. Trimming removed 1 base from V and 4 bases from J, with 11 bases in between. The CDR3 region is CATSDFGSGADTQYF. CDR3 bases: TGTGCCACCAGTGATTTTGGGTCAGGGGCAGATACGCAGTATTTT.

This clone was seen only a few times. The V and J genes are TRBV19 and TRBJ2-2, with TRBD2 as a possible D gene (6 bases). Trimming left V 2 bases short and J 5 bases short, with 15 bases between. Germline V gene sequence: CDR1 LNHDA, CDR2 SQIVND (reference sequence). The CDR3 loop spans 16 amino acids. CDR3 sequence: CASSIRRDGSTGELFF. DNA of the CDR3: TGTGCCAGTAGTATAAGGAGGGACGGTTCAACCGGGGAGCTGTTTTTT.

V and J are TRBV7-6 and TRBJ2-3; TRBD2 agrees at 10 bases. V trimming: 5 bases; J trimming: 3 bases; junction bases outside the gene matches: 5. Germline values: CDR1 SGHVS, CDR2 FNYEAQ. CDR3 size: 15 residues. CDR3: CASSPSGSMTDTQYF. DNA of the CDR3: TGTGCCAGCAGCCCTAGCGGGAGTATGACAGATACGCAGTATTTT.

This clone has a single count. This specimen includes other DNA sequences encoding the same CDR3. The chain combines TRBV11-2 with TRBJ2-7; D is perhaps TRBD1 (5 bases). CDR3 size: 12 residues. Germline lookup yields CDR1 SGHAT and CDR2 FQNNGV. V lost 5 bases and J lost 4, with 9 bases in between. DNA for the CDR3: TGTGCCAGCAGCCCCCCAGGGTACGAGCAGTACTTC. It yields the protein CASSPPGYEQYF.